The rows below give T cell receptor beta chains drawn from one sample of a study of cytomegalovirus exposure and HLA in healthy donors. Clones were read by immunoSEQ multiplex PCR, and TCRdb kept only the in-frame ones, dropping some. The sample lists approximately 100,000 clones, about 83% occurring once. The source material was PBMCs. Receptors originate from a man in his 60s in good health and CMV-seropositive. CDR3s include the opening cysteine and the closing phenylalanine or tryptophan. A D gene is named only where the DNA matches it firmly. The size entry is marked missing in some rows and otherwise reads once, few, many or a size class.

TRBD1	NA	TRBV30	TRBJ1-3	TGTGCCTGGGCGACAGGGTTCCTGGGAAACACCATATATTTT	CAWATGFLGNTIYF
TRBD1	NA	TRBV4-1	TRBJ2-3	TGCGCCAGCAGCCAAGATGGGACAGCGAGTTTCACAGATACGCAGTATTTT	CASSQDGTASFTDTQYF
TRBD2	NA	TRBV18	TRBJ2-3	TGTGCCAGCTCACCTGGTAGCGGGTTGACAGATACGCAGTATTTT	CASSPGSGLTDTQYF
TRBD1	NA	TRBV5-4	TRBJ2-7	TGTGCCAGCAGCTCGGGACAGGGCTACGAGCAGTACTTC	CASSSGQGYEQYF
TRBD1	NA	TRBV27	TRBJ2-7	TGTGCCAGCAGTCGGACAGGGGGATCCTACGAGCAGTACTTC	CASSRTGGSYEQYF
NA	NA	TRBV27	TRBJ2-7	TGTGCCAGCAGCCGACAGATACCCTACGCGCAGTACTTC	CASSRQIPYAQYF
NA	few	TRBV11-2	TRBJ1-4	TGTGCCAGCAGCTCAATCTATGGTACTAATGAAAAACTGTTTTTT	CASSSIYGTNEKLFF
TRBD1	NA	TRBV7-2	TRBJ2-5	TGTGCCAGCAGCTTATTCGTCGGGACAGGACAAGAGACCCAGTACTTC	CASSLFVGTGQETQYF
TRBD1	NA	TRBV12-5	TRBJ1-2	TGTGCTAGTGGTTTGCCCCCCGACAGGGACAACTATGGCTACACCTTC	CASGLPPDRDNYGYTF
TRBD2	NA	TRBV7-3	TRBJ2-1	TGTGCCAGCAGCATTAGCGGGGGGGCCGGAGAGCAGTTCTTC	CASSISGGAGEQFF
NA	NA	TRBV25-1	TRBJ1-6	TGTGCCAGCAGTGAACAGGGAAGTTCACCCCTCCACTTT	CASSEQGSSPLHF
TRBD2	few	TRBV27	TRBJ2-7	TGTGCCAGCAGTTTATGGCAGCGGGGCGAGCAGTACTTC	CASSLWQRGEQYF
TRBD2	NA	TRBV5-1	TRBJ2-1	TGCGCCAGCAGCAAATTCGCGGGGGGCTCCTACAATGAGCAGTTCTTC	CASSKFAGGSYNEQFF
TRBD1	NA	TRBV5-1	TRBJ1-3	TGCGCCAGCAGCTTGGAGGGACAGGGAGGTGGAAACACCATATATTTT	CASSLEGQGGGNTIYF
NA	NA	TRBV10-3	TRBJ2-6	TGTGCCACCCTACTAACAGGGACTGGGGCCAACGTCCTGACTTTC	CATLLTGTGANVLTF
NA	NA	TRBV6-5	TRBJ2-7	TGTGCCAGCTCTACCACGCGGGGATTCCCCTACGAGCAGTACTTC	CASSTTRGFPYEQYF
TRBD1	NA	TRBV6-5	TRBJ1-2	TGTGCCAGCAGTTACGGGACAGGGTTTTATGGCTACACCTTC	CASSYGTGFYGYTF
TRBD2	NA	TRBV2	TRBJ2-1	TGTGCCAGCAGTAGGGTAGGGACTAGCGGGGGGATAAACAATGAGCAGTTCTTC	CASSRVGTSGGINNEQFF
TRBD2	once	TRBV7-8	TRBJ2-3	TGTGCCAGCAGCTCCCTAGCGGGGCGCAGCACAGATACGCAGTATTTT	CASSSLAGRSTDTQYF
NA	few	TRBV5-1	TRBJ1-4	TGCGCCAGCAGCACCACAGGGAATAATGAAAAACTGTTTTTT	CASSTTGNNEKLFF
TRBD1	NA	TRBV9	TRBJ2-2	TGTGCCAGCAGCGCAGCAGGGGGCAACGGGGAGCTGTTTTTT	CASSAAGGNGELFF
TRBD1	NA	TRBV18	TRBJ2-5	TGTGCCAGCTCACCAAGCTGGACAGGGGGTAAAGAGACCCAGTACTTC	CASSPSWTGGKETQYF
TRBD1	NA	TRBV30	TRBJ1-5	TGTGCCTGGAGTTTAGCGGCAGGGGGTCAGCCCCAGCATTTT	CAWSLAAGGQPQHF
TRBD1	NA	TRBV11-2	TRBJ1-6	TGTGCCAGCAGCTTAAGCGGGACAGGGGAACACTTT	CASSLSGTGEHF
NA	once	TRBV27	TRBJ2-7	TGTGCCAGCAGTTTATCGGGGCAAGGGTGGGCCTACGAGCAGTACTTC	CASSLSGQGWAYEQYF
NA	NA	TRBV30	TRBJ2-2	TGTGCCTGGAGTGTACGTCGGGGGAACACCGGGGAGCTGTTTTTT	CAWSVRRGNTGELFF
NA	NA	TRBV11-2	TRBJ2-7	TGTGCCAGCAGCCCTAGGGGGAGCTACGAGCAGTACTTC	CASSPRGSYEQYF
NA	NA	TRBV6-6	TRBJ1-2	TGTGCCAGCAGTTACCAGCGGCCTCCCGGCTATGGCTACACCTTC	CASSYQRPPGYGYTF
TRBD1	NA	TRBV5-1	TRBJ1-5	TGCGCCAGCAGCTTGGGGCAGGGGGATTATCAGCCCCAGCATTTT	CASSLGQGDYQPQHF
TRBD2	NA	TRBV2	TRBJ2-7	TGTGCCAGCAGGGCCGGGGTAGCGGGGTCCTACGAGCAGTACTTC	CASRAGVAGSYEQYF
NA	NA	TRBV30	TRBJ1-2	TGTGCCTGCCCCGGTCCGGGGGGTAACTATGGCTACACCTTC	CACPGPGGNYGYTF
TRBD2	NA	TRBV30	TRBJ2-5	TGTGCCTGGAGTGTCGGGGGGGCATACCAAGAGACCCAGTACTTC	CAWSVGGAYQETQYF
NA	NA	TRBV27	TRBJ1-5	TGTGCCAGCAGTTACCAGGGTAGCAATCAGCCCCAGCATTTT	CASSYQGSNQPQHF
NA	NA	TRBV30	TRBJ2-2	TGTGCCTGGAGTGTAGGACGGGGACTCCCACAGTTCGGGGAGCTGTTTTTT	CAWSVGRGLPQFGELFF
NA	NA	TRBV7-2	TRBJ2-7	TGTGCCAGCAGCCCGGCGTTCGGGGAGCAGTACTTC	CASSPAFGEQYF
NA	few	TRBV4-1	TRBJ1-5	TGCGCCAGCAGCCAAGGGCCGAGACAACGGGGGAATCAGCCCCAGCATTTT	CASSQGPRQRGNQPQHF
NA	NA	TRBV6-5	TRBJ2-3	TGTGCCAGCAGTTACGGGGTAGGGGCAGATACGCAGTATTTT	CASSYGVGADTQYF
TRBD1	NA	TRBV6-5	TRBJ1-5	TGTGCCAGCAGTTACTCCGGACAGGGGAGCAATCAGCCCCAGCATTTT	CASSYSGQGSNQPQHF
NA	NA	TRBV6-6	TRBJ2-5	TGTGCCAGCAGTAGCCGGGAGACCCAGTACTTC	CASSSRETQYF
NA	NA	TRBV27	TRBJ2-5	TGTGCCAGCAGTTCTCGGGAGCAAGAGACCCAGTACTTC	CASSSREQETQYF
NA	NA	TRBV10-2	TRBJ2-1	TGCGCCAGCAGCTCACTGACAGTTAGCTCCTACAATGAGCAGTTCTTC	CASSSLTVSSYNEQFF
TRBD1	NA	TRBV4-1	TRBJ1-2	TGCGCCAGCAGCCGCCGACAGGGGGCAGATGGCTACACCTTC	CASSRRQGADGYTF
TRBD1	NA	TRBV2	TRBJ1-2	TGTGCCAGCATCGACTTAGACAGGGGTGGCTATGGCTACACCTTC	CASIDLDRGGYGYTF
TRBD1	NA	TRBV5-1	TRBJ1-6	TGCGCCAGCACCCCAGAACAGGACAGGGTTAATTCACCCCTCCACTTT	CASTPEQDRVNSPLHF
NA	NA	TRBV28	TRBJ2-3	TGTGCCAGCAGTTTATTATTTCGGGGTAGCACAGATACGCAGTATTTT	CASSLLFRGSTDTQYF
NA	NA	TRBV7-2	TRBJ2-1	TGTGCCAGCAGCTTACGGGGTGGGTACTACAATGAGCAGTTCTTC	CASSLRGGYYNEQFF
NA	NA	TRBV9	TRBJ2-2	TGTGCCAGCAGCCTAACATTAACAGGGCGAAAGGCCGGGGAGCTGTTTTTT	CASSLTLTGRKAGELFF
NA	NA	TRBV28	TRBJ1-4	TGTGCCAGCAGGCCAACAGGGCCTGAAAAACTGTTTTTT	CASRPTGPEKLFF
TRBD2	NA	TRBV9	TRBJ2-1	TGTGCCAGCAGCGGACAAGCGGGGGGCTCCTACAATGAGCAGTTCTTC	CASSGQAGGSYNEQFF
TRBD2	NA	TRBV11-2	TRBJ2-2	TGTGCCAGCAGCGGACTAGCGGGTGGGACCGGGGAGCTGTTTTTT	CASSGLAGGTGELFF
TRBD1	NA	TRBV6-5	TRBJ2-3	TGTGCCAGCAGGTCCGGGACAGGGGTCACAGATACGCAGTATTTT	CASRSGTGVTDTQYF
NA	NA	TRBV6-5	TRBJ2-3	TGTGCCAGCAGTCGACTTAGGTCTAGCACAGATACGCAGTATTTT	CASSRLRSSTDTQYF
TRBD1	few	TRBV7-9	TRBJ1-2	TGTTCCAGCACCGGGACAGGGCTCGGCTACACCTTC	CSSTGTGLGYTF
NA	NA	TRBV5-4	TRBJ2-5	TGTGCCAGCAGCGGGGTGGACGGGGGGACCCAGTACTTC	CASSGVDGGTQYF
NA	NA	TRBV28	TRBJ2-7	TGTGCCAGCCAGTTTAGTTACGGGAACTATGAGCAGTACTTC	CASQFSYGNYEQYF